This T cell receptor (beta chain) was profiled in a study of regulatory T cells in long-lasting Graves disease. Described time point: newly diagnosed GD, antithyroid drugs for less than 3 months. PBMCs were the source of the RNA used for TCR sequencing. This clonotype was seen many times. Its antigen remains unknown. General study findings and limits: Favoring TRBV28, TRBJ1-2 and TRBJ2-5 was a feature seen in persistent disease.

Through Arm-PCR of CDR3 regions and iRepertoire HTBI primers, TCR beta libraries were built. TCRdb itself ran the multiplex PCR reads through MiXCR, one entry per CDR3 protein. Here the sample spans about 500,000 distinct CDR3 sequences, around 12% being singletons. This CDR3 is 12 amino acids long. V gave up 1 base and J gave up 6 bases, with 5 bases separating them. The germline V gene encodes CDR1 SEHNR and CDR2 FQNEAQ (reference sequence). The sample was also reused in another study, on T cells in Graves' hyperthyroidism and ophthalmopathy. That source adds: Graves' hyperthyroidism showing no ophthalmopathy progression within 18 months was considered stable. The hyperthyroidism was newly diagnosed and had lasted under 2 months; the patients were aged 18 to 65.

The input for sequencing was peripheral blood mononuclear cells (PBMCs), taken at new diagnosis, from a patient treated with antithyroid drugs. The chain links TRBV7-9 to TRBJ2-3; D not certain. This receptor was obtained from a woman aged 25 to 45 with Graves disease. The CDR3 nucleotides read TGTGCCAGCAGCTTAGAGGGTGATACGCAGTATTTT. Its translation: CASSLEGDTQYF.